The sequence of this T cell receptor (beta chain) was determined in a study of shared clonotypes between healthy human individuals (dated by TCRdb to between 2020 and 2021). Turning to the overall study: A couple of women and a few men aged 18 to 49 years were included in the cohort. Different laboratories and diverse techniques were used to prepare libraries and sequence TCR repertoires, to increase sequencing depth and limit assay-specific biases. Between about 0.9 and 9 billion PBMCs per donor were obtained by leukapheresis. To estimate repertoire size and how much clonotype sharing occurs between individuals, the study deeply sequenced the blood TCR repertoires of five healthy adults. Per donor, three plates each were used for CD4 naive and CD4 memory, two for CD8 naive, and one for CD8 memory. Broader findings and caveats from the paper: Because the study included a small number of donors, the genetic and exposure-history diversity represented was limited. Compared with non-shared clonotypes, clonotypes shared by all four sorted-subset donors had higher generation probabilities. Incomplete sequencing was indicated by rarefaction of sorted-subset datasets, despite the large sequencing depth. Pairwise subsampling led to the expectation that sequencing depth would affect the degree of clonotype sharing among donors. Sampling was restricted to blood, and TCR repertoires in tissues likely differ from the TCR repertoires found in blood. Naive subsets generally had larger estimated clonotype richness than memory subsets. Across four donors, 5% to 6% of naive CD4, approximately 3.6% of naive CD8, under 2.5% of memory CD4, and 0.4% to 0.45% of memory CD8 clonotypes were shared.

In its sample, this clone was seen once. Its antigen is unknown. Nothing much larger sits one base from this clone, and base qualities are not available. Sequences MNHNS (CDR1) and SASEGT (CDR2) are obtained from the germline V gene. V was cut back by 9 bases and J by 3 bases, leaving a gap of 14 bases between them. Reading from cysteine to phenylalanine, the CDR3 counts 14 amino acids. The CDR3 DNA has 42 bases and is translated from base 1. Donors were healthy HIV-negative adults with no recently reported acute infections or vaccinations. Every donor was a Caucasian adult living in Nashville, Tennessee, USA. Magnetic negative selection was used to enrich CD4+ T cells, after which naive cells were positively selected on CD45RA and the negative fraction became the memory subset. Blood was collected by leukapheresis, and PBMCs were isolated by Ficoll-Histopaque density gradient centrifugation and then cryopreserved in liquid nitrogen vapor phase. Analytical flow cytometry was used to check the purity and quantity of every magnetically sorted T cell population. Genomic DNA was isolated from every sorted fraction and measured by UV absorbance on a Nanodrop 2000c.

TCR CDR3 regions were amplified from genomic DNA by multiplex PCR using the deep immunoSEQ assay. Extracted genomic DNA from each cell subset was spread evenly across all wells of several immunoSEQ 96-well plates, with each plate serving as a replicate. For sorted subsets, approximately 210 ng genomic DNA, equal to about 30,000 T cell genomes, was loaded into each replicate PCR. Purified libraries were quantified with a Qubit 3.0 fluorometer, sized on a Bioanalyzer 2100, and re-quantified with the KAPA Library Quantification kit. A separate single-read 150-cycle Illumina NextSeq 550 flow cell was used to sequence each immunoSEQ 96-well plate. In the source study's methods: Because only junctional sequences without quality scores were contained in the immunoSEQ output, filtering matching that applied to full-length reads could not be performed. Sequences were annotated with PyIR, a Python wrapper for IgBLAST v1.9, and V/J genes and CDR3 were assigned using IMGT germline references. Any read was removed if the V/J assignment was weak (E-value above 1e-6), the CDR3 was missing, or the read contained stop codons, out-of-frame junctions, or ambiguous translated residues. V3J clonotypes were defined as sequences sharing the same inferred V gene, J gene, and CDR3 amino acid sequence. The percentage overlap between two repertoires was calculated by dividing the number of shared unique clonotypes by the size of the smaller repertoire. Three approaches were used to assess repertoire richness: RTK rarefaction, the Chao1 estimator, and Recon v2.1 estimates of unobserved clonotypes. For all TCRbeta clonotypes obtained by the gDNA method from a few donors, generation probabilities were computed with OLGA. TCRdb provides this immuneACCESS table in a form limited to in-frame rearrangements. Some clones are lacking; in checked studies, under half of them reflect an unresolved V gene, and why the rest are absent is not known. D and trimming were read from the DNA, whereas the V and J calls and clone size are those reported in that table. This sample lists some 2,000,000 clones; under 97% were detected once. Approximately 0.13% of the sample is in the top ten clones.

The sequencing sample was made of naive CD4+ T cells sorted from blood. This sample's cell subset or site label indicates: CD45RA+ positively selected. This receptor was taken from a man younger than 35 in good health. The sequence links TRBV6-1 to TRBJ2-2; the D element could tentatively be TRBD1 or TRBD2, as 6 bases agree for each. The nucleotide sequence is given as TGTGCCAGTAACTGGGGGGCAGACACCGGGGAGCTGTTTTTT. It is translated as CASNWGADTGELFF.